The source of this T cell receptor beta chain is a study of human T cells and chemical hapten exposure. Study as a whole: DPC (0.01%) was patch tested on the upper back and read at 6 days. Study conclusions and caveats: No shift was seen in TCRs above 1 in 1000 frequency with DPC sensitization.

Per the original methods: Samples had a median of about 96,000 TCRs, ranging 23,224 to 690,600. TCRdb ran MiXCR on the RACE reads and lists one entry per CDR3 protein. TCRdb's processing, not the authors', yielded these V and J calls. The sample includes just under 350,000 distinct CDR3 sequences, around 7% of them seen just once. The table lists this clonotype with many counts. Its antigen is undetermined. Time point given: patch test 1, 2 weeks after DPC sensitization. As to treatment: therapeutic diphenylcyclopropenone sensitization with weekly scalp DPC. Non-pregnant alopecia patients aged 18 to 70, suitable for DPC therapy. The CDR3 is made up of 15 amino acids. Germline V gives CDR1 SGHTA, CDR2 FQGNSA. V was pared by 5 bases and J by 7 bases, with 17 bases between.

This receptor was obtained from a woman under 30 with alopecia areata. Some clones in this sample may be carry-over from other donors' samples. The specimen comprised whole blood, sampled in connection with sensitization to the hapten diphenylcyclopropenone (DPC). J is TRBJ1-4 and V is TRBV7-2, with TRBD1 as a possible D gene (5 bases). CDR3 DNA: TGTGCCAGCAGCCAGCGGGGGGGTAGGCTTGAAAAACTGTTTTTT. Translating gives CASSQRGGRLEKLFF.